The rows below give T cell receptor beta chains drawn from one sample of a study of response to subunit inactivated influenza vaccine. MiXCR, run by TCRdb on the RT-PCR reads, gives a single entry per CDR3 protein. The sample lists roughly 500,000 distinct CDR3 sequences, around 25% seen once, with less than 2.5% in the top ten. Sequenced here: CD4+ T cells sorted from PBMCs, sampled roughly 5 days after vaccination. These receptors all stem from a man aged 50-59 years who received an inactivated influenza vaccine. CDR3s include the opening cysteine and the closing phenylalanine or tryptophan. D genes are given only for firm matches. The listing skips clone size in some rows; elsewhere it reads once, few, many or a size class.

NA	TRBJ1-2	TRBV20-1	NA	TGCAGTGCTAGACCACACGGGACCGAAAGGAGGGGCTACACCTTC	CSARPHGTERRGYTF
few	TRBJ1-1	TRBV29-1	NA	TGCAGCGTTGAAGTTAGGGGGGAGTCGAACACTGAAGCTTTCTTT	CSVEVRGESNTEAFF
NA	TRBJ2-5	TRBV7-9	TRBD1	TGTGCCAGCAGCTCCCGAGCCGGGACAGGGGTTCAAGAGACCCAGTACTTC	CASSSRAGTGVQETQYF
few	TRBJ2-1	TRBV20-1	NA	TGCAGTGCTAGGGGAGTTCAAAACTCCTACAATGAGCAGTTCTTC	CSARGVQNSYNEQFF
few	TRBJ2-6	TRBV16	NA	TGTGCCAGCAGCCAATCAAGGCTCGGGGGTAGGGCCAACGTCCTGACTTTC	CASSQSRLGGRANVLTF
many	TRBJ1-5	TRBV5-1	TRBD1	TGCGCCAGCAGCTTGGCGGGACAGGGAGGGCAGCCCCAGCATTTT	CASSLAGQGGQPQHF
NA	TRBJ2-2	TRBV4-2	NA	TGTGCCAGCAGCCAAGTTTTTCCGAACACCGGGGAGCTGTTTTTT	CASSQVFPNTGELFF
NA	TRBJ2-5	TRBV20-1	TRBD2	TGCAGTGCTAGATCGGGTAGCGGGAGGGCCGGGGAGACCCAGTACTTC	CSARSGSGRAGETQYF
NA	TRBJ2-1	TRBV20-1	NA	TGCAGTGCTATTAGCCGCTATGAGCAGTTCTTC	CSAISRYEQFF
NA	TRBJ2-5	TRBV6-2/TRBV6-3	NA	TGTGCCAGCACCCCACGACCCAGCGAAAAACGAGAGACCCAGTACTTC	CASTPRPSEKRETQYF
NA	TRBJ1-2	TRBV7-2	NA	TGTGCCAGCAGCCCGATTGGGCTTAACTATGGCTACACCTTC	CASSPIGLNYGYTF
NA	TRBJ2-7	TRBV12-3/TRBV12-4	TRBD2	TGTGCCAGCAGCCCGGGACTAGCGGGGGGGCGGTACGAGCAGTACTTC	CASSPGLAGGRYEQYF
few	TRBJ2-7	TRBV11-2	NA	TGTGCCAGCAGCTTAGGTTTCGTTTCGGGGTACGAGCAGTACTTC	CASSLGFVSGYEQYF
NA	TRBJ2-5	TRBV5-6	NA	TGTGCCAGCAGCTTGTCTCAGTTCCAAGAGACCCAGTACTTC	CASSLSQFQETQYF
few	TRBJ1-2	TRBV12-3/TRBV12-4	NA	TGTGCCAGCAGTCTAGTTCAGTATGGCTACACCTTC	CASSLVQYGYTF
NA	TRBJ2-1	TRBV10-3	NA	TGTGCCATCAGTGAGTCGGCCACCCCCTATGAGCAGTTCTTC	CAISESATPYEQFF
NA	TRBJ1-1	TRBV27	TRBD1	TGTGCCAGCAGTCCTACACCCCCAAGGACAGGTGAAGCTTTCTTT	CASSPTPPRTGEAFF
once	TRBJ2-1	TRBV11-2	NA	TGTGCCAGCAGCTTTGGTGCTATGCTTAACAATGAGCAGTTCTTC	CASSFGAMLNNEQFF
NA	TRBJ2-5	TRBV28	TRBD2	TGTGCCAGCAGAGCGGGACTTATGACGGAGACCCAGTACTTC	CASRAGLMTETQYF
NA	TRBJ2-3	TRBV20-1	TRBD1	TGCAGTGCTAGAAGACAGGGGGTCACAGATACGCAGTATTTT	CSARRQGVTDTQYF
few	TRBJ2-5	TRBV29-1	TRBD1	TGCAGCGCCGGACAGGGGATAGAGACCCAGTACTTC	CSAGQGIETQYF
NA	TRBJ2-7	TRBV10-3	NA	TGTGCCATCAGTGTCCGGCAGTCCTACGAGCAGTACTTC	CAISVRQSYEQYF
NA	TRBJ1-6	TRBV9	NA	TGTGCCAGCAGCGAACGGGACTCGAATTCACCCCTCCACTTT	CASSERDSNSPLHF
NA	TRBJ1-6	TRBV20-1	NA	TGCAGTGCTAGAGCTACCATGGTAGATTCACCCCTCCACTTT	CSARATMVDSPLHF
few	TRBJ1-2	TRBV5-1	NA	TGCGCCAGCAGCTATTTCGGGACGGAAGGCTACACCTTC	CASSYFGTEGYTF
NA	TRBJ2-7	TRBV20-1	TRBD2	TGCAGTGCTAGAGAACTAGCGGGAGGGTTAGAGCAGTACTTC	CSARELAGGLEQYF
NA	TRBJ2-4	TRBV12-3/TRBV12-4	TRBD2	TGTGCCAGCAGTTTAGGTCTCCCCAGCGGGGGGGCCACGGCCAAAAACATTCAGTACTTC	CASSLGLPSGGATAKNIQYF
few	TRBJ2-7	TRBV20-1	NA	TGCAGTGCTAGAGATGGGCCTCCCGAGCAGTACTTC	CSARDGPPEQYF
few	TRBJ1-2	TRBV4-1	NA	TGCGCCAGCAGCCCTCCAGGGGCGGGAGGCTACACCTTC	CASSPPGAGGYTF
NA	TRBJ1-4	TRBV12-3/TRBV12-4	NA	TGTGCCAGCAGTTTAGCCGCCACAGGTGTCGAAAAACTGTTTTTT	CASSLAATGVEKLFF
few	TRBJ2-1	TRBV29-1	NA	TGCAGCGTTGACGGCCAGGGTAGTAATGAGCAGTTCTTC	CSVDGQGSNEQFF
few	TRBJ2-7	TRBV5-5	NA	TGTGCCAGCAGCTTGGCGTCCGGGATGGCCTACGAGCAGTACTTC	CASSLASGMAYEQYF
few	TRBJ2-3	TRBV7-4	TRBD2	TGTGCCAGCAGCTCTAGCCCTGGACTAGCGGGCACAGATACGCAGTATTTT	CASSSSPGLAGTDTQYF
NA	TRBJ2-1	TRBV7-2	TRBD2	TGTGCCAGCAGCTTAGCGCCGGGACTAGGGGGAACCCATGAGCAGTTCTTC	CASSLAPGLGGTHEQFF
NA	TRBJ2-5	TRBV5-1	NA	TGCGCCAGCAGCCAATCACAAGAGACCCAGTACTTC	CASSQSQETQYF
NA	TRBJ2-4	TRBV11-2	TRBD1	TGTGCCAGCAGCTTAGGGACAGGGGGCCTTCCTCAGTACTTC	CASSLGTGGLPQYF
few	TRBJ1-2	TRBV20-1	NA	TGCAGTGCCCCGTTCCCCGCTGGATATGGCTACACCTTC	CSAPFPAGYGYTF
many	TRBJ2-1	TRBV4-2	NA	TGTGCCAGCAGCCAAGATCAAAACAATGAGCAGTTCTTC	CASSQDQNNEQFF
few	TRBJ2-5	TRBV25-1	TRBD1	TGTGCCAGCAGTGAACTTTCGACAGGGGAAGAGACCCAGTACTTC	CASSELSTGEETQYF
NA	TRBJ2-3	TRBV12-3/TRBV12-4	TRBD2	TGTGCCAGCAGTCCTTTAGGACTAGCGTCGCAGTATTTT	CASSPLGLASQYF
NA	TRBJ2-6	TRBV2	NA	TGTGCCAGCAGTAAGGTCCAGCTCTCTGGGGCCAACGTCCTGACTTTC	CASSKVQLSGANVLTF
NA	TRBJ2-3	TRBV7-2	TRBD2	TGTGCCAGCAGCTTAAGGGGTAGCGGGGGGAGGCACACGCAGTATTTT	CASSLRGSGGRHTQYF
few	TRBJ2-5	TRBV12-3/TRBV12-4	NA	TGTGCCAGCAAACCCGACAGCCTCCAAGAGACCCAGTACTTC	CASKPDSLQETQYF
few	TRBJ2-5	TRBV11-2	NA	TGTGCCGTAGGAGGAGGGGTGACGGGTCGTGAGACCCAGTACTTC	CAVGGGVTGRETQYF
NA	TRBJ2-7	TRBV9	TRBD2	TGTGCCAGCAGCGTAGCCCCTAGCGGGAGTTACGAGCAGTACTTC	CASSVAPSGSYEQYF
NA	TRBJ2-7	TRBV10-3	TRBD2	TGTGCCATCAGTGAGGGACTAGCCTCCGAGCAGTACTTC	CAISEGLASEQYF
NA	TRBJ2-7	TRBV28	NA	TGTGCCAGCAGTTCGGGACGGCACTACGAGCAGTACTTC	CASSSGRHYEQYF
NA	TRBJ1-5	TRBV2	NA	TGTGCCAGCACTGGTGAGGGCGGCCAGCCCCAGCATTTT	CASTGEGGQPQHF
NA	TRBJ2-5	TRBV27	NA	TGTGCCGGGTGCGTCCGGGACTTCCAAGAGACCCAGTACTTC	CAGCVRDFQETQYF